The 21 T cell receptor beta chains in this list originate from one sample, sequenced in a study of shared T cell receptors in the human thymus. Using immunoSEQ multiplex PCR, the repertoire was profiled, and TCRdb retains in-frame clones only, with some absent. The sample shows hundreds of thousands of clones, approximately 95% of them seen only once. Sequencing input: thymocytes. The source is a human donor.

J is TRBJ2-7 and V is TRBV9, with 7 bases aligning to TRBD2. V gave up 4 bases and J gave up 0 bases; unmatched junction bases: 7. The germline CDR1 and CDR2 sequences are SGDLS and YYNGEE. CDR3 length equals 15 residues. Here the CDR3 reads CASSPWRGSSYEQYF. Here the CDR3 DNA reads TGTGCCAGCAGCCCTTGGCGGGGGAGCTCCTACGAGCAGTACTTC.

The chain has TRBV6-1 and TRBJ1-2; D call uncertain. CDR1 MNHNS and CDR2 SASEGT come from the germline V gene. Trimming pared 6 bases from V and 8 bases from J, leaving 10 bases between. The CDR3 contains 11 residues. As DNA, the CDR3 is TGTGCCAGCAGGGCACTGAGAGGCTACACCTTC. This encodes CASRALRGYTF.

This rearrangement joins TRBV6-5 to TRBJ1-2; maybe TRBD1 (6 bases). V was pared by 7 bases and J by 8 bases, with 11 bases between. Germline CDR1 is MNHEY and CDR2 is SVGAGI. The CDR3 sequence is 11 residues long. Here the CDR3 reads CASKKGGGYTF. The CDR3 bases are TGTGCCAGCAAAAAAGGGGGGGGCTACACCTTC.

The rearrangement uses TRBV28 and TRBJ1-2, with D possibly matching TRBD1 (5 bases). Trimming removed 6 bases at V and 9 bases at J, with 17 bases between. The CDR3 loop spans 13 amino acids. Germline assignment: CDR1 MDHEN and CDR2 SYDVKM. The CDR3 region has the DNA TGTGCCAGCAGCCACCGACGGGACTCTTGCTACACCTTC. Its protein is CASSHRRDSCYTF.

The J gene is TRBJ2-7, the V gene TRBV5-4; D ambiguous. CDR1 and CDR2 (germline): SGHNT, YYREEE (reference sequence). V was trimmed by 0 bases and J by 5 bases, leaving 9 bases between them. The CDR3 runs to 13 residues. The CDR3 sequence: CASSLVVGDEQYF. CDR3 DNA sequence: TGTGCCAGCAGCTTGGTTGTTGGCGACGAGCAGTACTTC.

This clone appeared a single time. The CDR3, as DNA: TGTGCCAGCAGCTTAGAGGGGCGACTCAACACTGAAGCTTTCTTT. The encoded protein is CASSLEGRLNTEAFF. This chain joins TRBV11-3 and TRBJ1-1, with D possibly being TRBD1 (5 bases). Germline loops: CDR1 SGHNT, CDR2 YENEEA. This CDR3 has 15 amino acids. The V end lost 0 bases, the J end lost 2 bases, and 10 bases lay between the germline ends.

The chain carries TRBV11-1 and TRBJ2-3; tentatively, D is TRBD2 (5 bases). This CDR3 is 15 amino acids long. Trimming pared 0 bases from V and 6 bases from J, leaving 13 bases between. Germline loops: CDR1 SGHAT, CDR2 FQDESV (reference sequence). The chain's CDR3 is CASSLAYTRGDTQYF. The CDR3 region has the DNA TGTGCCAGCAGCTTAGCGTACACTCGAGGGGATACGCAGTATTTT.

The chain recombines TRBV6-1 with TRBJ2-5, with D unclear. V dropped 6 bases and J dropped 1 base, with 12 bases sitting between them. The CDR3 runs 14 residues. The germline gives CDR1 MNHNS, CDR2 SASEGT. The DNA for the CDR3 is TGTGCCAGCAGCCGACTCTCAAGCCAAGAGACCCAGTACTTC. It is translated as CASSRLSSQETQYF.

J is TRBJ1-1 and V is TRBV13; D gene unclear. The CDR3 runs 11 residues. Between the trimmed V and J ends, which lost 5 bases and 10 bases, there was a span of 11 bases. Looked up from germline, CDR1 is PRHDT and CDR2 is FYEKMQ (reference sequence). The CDR3: CASSPFRGAFF. The DNA for the CDR3 is TGTGCCAGCAGCCCCTTTCGCGGAGCTTTCTTT. Filled out from reference TRBV13 and TRBJ1-1, the complete variable domain reads AAGVIQSPRHLIKEKRETATLKCYPIPRHDTVYWYQQGPGQDPQFLISFYEKMQSDKGSIPDRFSAQQFSDYHSELNMSSLELGDSALYFCASSPFRGAFFGQGTRLTVV.

This chain links TRBV30 with TRBJ2-3, with 13 positions matching TRBD2. The CDR3 is made up of 17 amino acids. V was pared by 7 bases and J by 2 bases, with 12 bases of the junction left unmatched. Germline V lookup: CDR1 GTSNPN, CDR2 SVGIG (reference sequence). CDR3 protein: CAFTLWTSGGLTDTQYF. In nucleotides, the CDR3 is TGTGCCTTCACCCTTTGGACTAGCGGGGGACTCACAGATACGCAGTATTTT.

The CDR3 sequence is CASSPPWTEQFF. CDR3 nucleotides: TGTGCCAGCTCCCCTCCTTGGACGGAGCAGTTCTTC. The gene calls are TRBV18 and TRBJ2-1; D not certain. The germline V gene encodes CDR1 KGHSH and CDR2 LQKENI. The CDR3 contains 12 residues. Trimming removed 6 bases from V and 10 bases from J, with 13 bases in between.

The rearrangement uses TRBV7-3 and TRBJ2-3, with 9 bases fitting TRBD2. V dropped 4 bases and J dropped 4; count of bases not matched to a gene: 12. CDR1 is SGHTA, CDR2 FQGTGA, per germline. This CDR3 comprises 17 residues. In nucleotides, the CDR3 is TGTGCCAGCAGCTGCACGGGGATAGCGGGAGATGCAGATACGCAGTATTTT. Translating gives CASSCTGIAGDADTQYF.

This rearrangement joins TRBV28 to TRBJ2-7, with 10 bases fitting TRBD1. Germline V gene sequence: CDR1 MDHEN, CDR2 SYDVKM. There are 15 residues in the CDR3. V lost 5 bases to trimming and J lost 6 bases; unmatched junction nucleotides: 10. CDR3 DNA sequence: TGTGCCAGCAGTCTACCCGGGACAGGGGTCTCCGAGCAGTACTTC. Residues: CASSLPGTGVSEQYF.

The rearrangement uses TRBV6-8 and TRBJ1-2; D is unclear. This CDR3 contains 14 residues. Trimming took 3 bases from V and 4 from J, leaving 12 bases between them. Per the germline V gene, CDR1 is MNHGY and CDR2 is SAAAGT. Here the CDR3 DNA reads TGTGCCAGCAGTTATATAATACGACGCTATGGCTACACCTTC. Protein product: CASSYIIRRYGYTF.

The chain links TRBV5-1 to TRBJ2-6; D gene ambiguous. The CDR3 has 13 amino acids. Germline lookup yields CDR1 SGHRS and CDR2 YFSETQ. Trimming stripped 7 bases from V and 1 base from J, with 6 bases between. Written as DNA, the CDR3 is TGCGCCAGCGGGCTTTCTGGGGCCAACGTCCTGACTTTC. This sequence encodes CASGLSGANVLTF.

The genes are TRBV28 and TRBJ2-5; TRBD2 matches 8 bases. The CDR3 runs to 11 residues. The germline gives CDR1 MDHEN, CDR2 SYDVKM. V dropped 7 bases and J dropped 5; count of bases not matched to a gene: 0. CDR3 coding DNA: TGTGCCAGCACGGGGGGGGAGACCCAGTACTTC. It yields the protein CASTGGETQYF. The full variable domain, in which reference TRBV28 and TRBJ2-5 provide the parts outside the CDR3, is DVKVTQSSRYLVKRTGEKVFLECVQDMDHENMFWYRQDPGLGLRLIYFSYDVKMKEKGDIPEGYSVSREKKERFSLILESASTNQTSMYLCASTGGETQYFGPGTRLLVL.

This chain joins TRBV2 and TRBJ2-5; D may be TRBD1 (6 bases). Germline CDR1 reads SNHLY; CDR2 reads FYNNEI. CDR3 length equals 14 residues. The V and J ends lost 2 bases and 9 bases respectively, with 16 bases between them. The CDR3, as DNA: TGTGCCAGCAGTGAAAGTCAGGGGACCGTGGCCCAGTACTTC. Protein product: CASSESQGTVAQYF.

The chain uses TRBV6-6 and TRBJ1-1; a possible D gene is TRBD1 (6 bases). CDR3 length: 16 residues. V was clipped by 5 bases and J by 3 bases, with 19 bases between them. The germline V gene encodes CDR1 MNHNY and CDR2 SVGAGI (reference sequence). This CDR3 reads CASSIRVQGGDTEAFF. CDR3 nucleotides: TGTGCCAGCAGTATCAGAGTCCAAGGGGGGGACACTGAAGCTTTCTTT.

The V call is TRBV25-1, the J call TRBJ2-7; no definite D call. CDR3 length: 12 amino acids. V dropped 3 bases and J dropped 3 bases, with 6 bases sitting between them. Germline CDR1 reads MGHDK; CDR2 reads SYGVNS. CDR3 loop: CASSDLHYEQYF. CDR3 DNA sequence: TGTGCCAGCAGTGACTTACACTACGAGCAGTACTTC.

This chain uses TRBV9 with TRBJ2-1, with TRBD2 matching 9 bases. With V trimmed by 1 base and J by 4 bases, 6 bases remained unmatched. CDR1 and CDR2 (germline): SGDLS, YYNGEE. This CDR3 contains 16 residues. In nucleotides, the CDR3 is TGTGCCAGCAGCGTATCCCGACTAGCGGAATACAATGAGCAGTTCTTC. Translating it yields CASSVSRLAEYNEQFF.

The V call is TRBV7-2, the J call TRBJ2-7; 10 positions agree with TRBD2. V was clipped by 5 bases and J by 2 bases; unmatched bases: 6. This CDR3 has 15 residues. Germline CDR1 and CDR2: SGHTA and FQGNSA. This CDR3 is CASSQGLAPTYEQYF. The CDR3 bases are TGTGCCAGCAGCCAGGGACTAGCGCCAACCTACGAGCAGTACTTC.